A single sample gave rise to the 28 T cell receptor beta chains below, sequenced in a study of a mutant IDH1 vaccine in newly diagnosed glioma. Clones were sequenced by immunoSEQ multiplex PCR, and TCRdb holds only the in-frame ones, with some missing. This table has about 94,000 clones, approximately 89% appearing once. These receptors' targets are unknown. Specified time point: week 47, end of study. Doses of 300 ug of mutant IDH1 20-mer peptide were given with topical imiquimod. The input for sequencing was PBMCs, taken from a glioma patient whose treatment included an IDH1 peptide vaccine. The receptor set was obtained from a woman in her forties or fifties with glioma.

Here the CDR3 DNA reads TGTGCCAGCAGTCGCGGACTAGCGGCAGACTACAATGAGCAGTTCTTC. It is translated as CASSRGLAADYNEQFF. This sequence joins TRBV5-6 and TRBJ2-1; TRBD2 matches 10 bases. The V gene's germline CDR1 is SGHDT and CDR2 YYEEEE. J was trimmed by 3 bases and V by 5 bases; bases with no gene match: 8. This CDR3 comprises 16 residues.

The chain recombines TRBV7-9 with TRBJ2-2; D perhaps matches TRBD1 (6 bases). CDR3 length equals 14 residues. CDR1 and CDR2 (germline): SEHNR, FQNEAQ (reference sequence). V was cut by 4 bases and J by 6 bases, with 12 bases left in between. The CDR3 spells CASSSTGRPGELFF. DNA for the CDR3: TGTGCCAGCAGCTCGACAGGCCGCCCCGGGGAGCTGTTTTTT. Supplemented by reference TRBV7-9 and TRBJ2-2, the full variable domain reads DTGVSQNPRHKITKRGQNVTFRCDPISEHNRLYWYRQTLGQGPEFLTYFQNEAQLEKSRLLSDRFSAERPKGSFSTLEIQRTEQGDSAMYLCASSSTGRPGELFFGEGSRLTVL.

For the CDR3, the DNA is TGTGCCAGCCCGACAGGGGAAAAGTTCTTC. This codes for CASPTGEKFF. The J gene is TRBJ2-1, the V gene TRBV7-9; 8 bases fit TRBD1. Looked up from germline, CDR1 is SEHNR and CDR2 is FQNEAQ (reference sequence). The V segment lost 8 bases and the J segment 14 bases; nucleotides outside the gene matches: 5. The CDR3 runs to 10 residues.

The chain has TRBV6-5 and TRBJ1-6; unclear D gene. Trimming pared 0 bases from V and 4 bases from J, leaving 10 bases between. Germline assignment: CDR1 MNHEY and CDR2 SVGAGI. The CDR3 has 16 residues. The CDR3 is CASSYSASGYNSPLHF. In nucleotides, the CDR3 is TGTGCCAGCAGTTACTCTGCCTCGGGTTATAATTCACCCCTCCACTTT.

This clone was counted between two and nine times. J is TRBJ1-1 and V is TRBV10-1; D gene ambiguous. V dropped 2 bases and J dropped 7 bases, with 8 bases sitting between them. The CDR3 is 12 amino acids. CDR1 WNHNN and CDR2 SYGVQD come from the germline V gene (reference sequence). CDR3 DNA: TGCGCCAGCAGTGAGACCCGGGGTGAAGCTTTCTTT. This gives the protein CASSETRGEAFF.

The chain couples TRBV7-9 to TRBJ2-4; 9 nucleotides match TRBD1. CDR3 size: 16 residues. Germline V gene sequence: CDR1 SEHNR, CDR2 FQNEAQ (reference sequence). The V gene end was trimmed by 1 base and the J gene end by 1 base; junction bases not matched to a gene: 2. The chain's CDR3 is CASSLGGQGAKNIQYF. As DNA, the CDR3 is TGTGCCAGCAGCTTAGGCGGACAGGGGGCCAAAAACATTCAGTACTTC.

In DNA, the CDR3 is TGTGCCAGCTCACCGGCAAGCTCTGAGTATGGCTACACCTTC. Protein product: CASSPASSEYGYTF. The chain joins TRBV18 to TRBJ1-2; D uncertain. This CDR3 spans 14 amino acids. The germline CDR1 and CDR2 sequences are KGHSH and LQKENI. Between the trimmed V and J ends, which lost 3 bases and 5 bases, there was a span of 13 bases.

This rearrangement joins TRBV10-3 to TRBJ1-2; D is uncertain. CDR3 length: 13 residues. With 2 bases removed from V and 0 bases from J, the gap between germline ends came to 4 bases. Germline assignment: CDR1 ENHRY and CDR2 SYGVKD. As DNA, the CDR3 is TGTGCCATCAGTGAGGGATCTAACTATGGCTACACCTTC. It specifies CAISEGSNYGYTF.

The J gene is TRBJ2-7, the V gene TRBV30; 7 nucleotides line up with TRBD2. Germline loops: CDR1 GTSNPN, CDR2 SVGIG (reference sequence). J gave up 2 bases and V 7 bases, and 14 bases lay outside the gene matches. The CDR3 totals 15 residues. CDR3 loop: CALIKRAGATYEQYF. DNA for the CDR3: TGTGCCTTAATCAAGAGGGCGGGAGCCACCTACGAGCAGTACTTC.

The chain is built from TRBV7-9 and TRBJ1-5; no firm D call. The CDR3 covers 12 residues. Trimming cost V 4 bases and J 11 bases, with 12 bases left between them. CDR1 SEHNR and CDR2 FQNEAQ come from the germline V gene (reference sequence). The CDR3 loop is CASSSAVGSQHF. CDR3 DNA sequence: TGTGCCAGCAGCTCGGCTGTGGGGTCCCAGCATTTT.

This chain uses TRBV14 with TRBJ1-3; no reliable D call. Germline lookup yields CDR1 SGHDN and CDR2 FVKESK. V was trimmed by 3 bases and J by 0 bases, leaving 12 bases between them. There are 16 residues in the CDR3. The CDR3 loop is CASSHVGPNSGNTIYF. CDR3 bases: TGTGCCAGCAGCCACGTCGGACCGAACTCTGGAAACACCATATATTTT.

This chain links TRBV2 with TRBJ1-3, with 7 bases fitting TRBD1. The junction had 5 bases not matched to a gene; V was cut back by 6 bases and J by 0 bases. CDR3 length: 15 residues. CDR1 and CDR2 from the germline V gene are SNHLY and FYNNEI. As DNA, the CDR3 is TGTGCCAGCAGGAGGCAGGGGGGCTCTGGAAACACCATATATTTT. It is translated as CASRRQGGSGNTIYF.

The genes are TRBV29-1 and TRBJ2-1; 7 nucleotides agree with TRBD1. J was trimmed by 0 bases and V by 5 bases; bases with no gene match: 4. The CDR3 sequence is 14 residues long. The germline V gene encodes CDR1 SQVTM and CDR2 ANQGSEA. The CDR3: CSVWDSDSYNEQFF. CDR3 bases: TGCAGCGTTTGGGACAGTGACTCCTACAATGAGCAGTTCTTC.

V is TRBV9 and J is TRBJ1-6; no clear D gene. The CDR3 is made up of 12 amino acids. With 3 bases removed from V and 8 bases from J, the gap between germline ends came to 6 bases. Germline CDR1 reads SGDLS; CDR2 reads YYNGEE. The CDR3 loop reads CASSERDSPLHF. CDR3 bases: TGTGCCAGCAGCGAGAGAGATTCACCCCTCCACTTT. Looking up the rest from reference TRBV9 and TRBJ1-6 gives the full variable domain: DSGVTQTPKHLITATGQRVTLRCSPRSGDLSVYWYQQSLDQGLQFLIQYYNGEERAKGNILERFSAQQFPDLHSELNLSSLELGDSALYFCASSERDSPLHFGNGTRLTVT.

This clone was seen only a few times. The chain employs TRBV7-9 and TRBJ2-3; 14 nucleotides line up with TRBD2. This CDR3 comprises 16 residues. Germline V gene data show CDR1 as SEHNR and CDR2 as FQNEAQ (reference sequence). With V trimmed by 5 bases and J by 8 bases, 9 bases remained unmatched. The CDR3 bases are TGTGCCAGCAGCGCACGGACTAGCGGGAGGTGGGGTACGCAGTATTTT. This translates into CASSARTSGRWGTQYF. The full variable domain, in which reference TRBV7-9 and TRBJ2-3 provide the parts outside the CDR3, is DTGVSQNPRHKITKRGQNVTFRCDPISEHNRLYWYRQTLGQGPEFLTYFQNEAQLEKSRLLSDRFSAERPKGSFSTLEIQRTEQGDSAMYLCASSARTSGRWGTQYFGPGTRLTVL.

The chain combines TRBV19 with TRBJ2-1, with 8 positions matching TRBD1. Germline CDR1 is LNHDA and CDR2 is SQIVND (reference sequence). CDR3 length: 16 residues. Losses at the gene ends were 5 bases for V and 4 bases for J; bases not matched to a gene: 10. In DNA form, the CDR3 reads TGTGCCAGTAGTCTCCAGGGGGCGATCTTATACAATGAGCAGTTCTTC. Translation: CASSLQGAILYNEQFF.

The chain links TRBV19 to TRBJ2-5, with D hard to call. The germline V and J ends were trimmed by 1 base and 2 bases, with 11 bases remaining between them. From germline, CDR1 is LNHDA and CDR2 SQIVND (reference sequence). The CDR3 contains 15 residues. CDR3 sequence reads: CASSIVWPPQETQYF. The DNA of the CDR3 is TGTGCCAGTAGTATAGTATGGCCGCCACAAGAGACCCAGTACTTC. Complete variable domain (other parts from reference TRBV19 and TRBJ2-5): DGGITQSPKYLFRKEGQNVTLSCEQNLNHDAMYWYRQDPGQGLRLIYYSQIVNDFQKGDIAEGYSVSREKKESFPLTVTSAQKNPTAFYLCASSIVWPPQETQYFGPGTRLLVL.

The chain has TRBV19 and TRBJ1-5, with a weak D call TRBD1 (5 bases). The germline V and J ends were trimmed by 9 bases and 1 base, with 13 bases remaining between them. The CDR3 extends over 14 amino acids. Germline V gives CDR1 LNHDA, CDR2 SQIVND (reference sequence). The CDR3 nucleotides are TGTGCCAGCGGGGTTCAGGGAAGCAATCAGCCCCAGCATTTT. Its protein product is CASGVQGSNQPQHF. Variable domain in full (rest from reference TRBV19 and TRBJ1-5): DGGITQSPKYLFRKEGQNVTLSCEQNLNHDAMYWYRQDPGQGLRLIYYSQIVNDFQKGDIAEGYSVSREKKESFPLTVTSAQKNPTAFYLCASGVQGSNQPQHFGDGTRLSIL.

The rearrangement uses TRBV30 and TRBJ1-3; D unresolved. This CDR3 has 13 residues. V was trimmed by 2 bases and J by 4 bases, leaving 9 bases between them. Germline values: CDR1 GTSNPN, CDR2 SVGIG (reference sequence). The CDR3 sequence: CAWSLTTGNTIYF. Here the CDR3 DNA reads TGTGCCTGGAGTCTCACGACGGGAAACACCATATATTTT.

This chain connects TRBV2 to TRBJ2-1; 7 bases fit TRBD1. Germline CDR1 and CDR2: SNHLY and FYNNEI. CDR3 size: 12 residues. The V and J ends lost 7 bases and 6 bases, in that order; junction bases with no gene match: 3. The CDR3 is CASKGGPNEQFF. The CDR3 DNA sequence: TGTGCCAGCAAAGGGGGCCCCAATGAGCAGTTCTTC.

The V gene is TRBV5-6, the J gene TRBJ1-2, with D tentatively TRBD1 (5 bases). V shed 3 bases and J shed 12 bases, with 15 bases lying between them. The V gene's germline CDR1 is SGHDT and CDR2 YYEEEE. The CDR3 is 12 residues long. The CDR3 region is CASSSGPRIDTF. The CDR3 DNA sequence: TGTGCCAGCAGCTCAGGGCCCCGGATTGACACCTTC.

This clone has a single count. The gene calls are TRBV5-1 and TRBJ2-7, with TRBD2 identical over 10 bases. Trimming cost V 0 bases and J 0 bases; bases outside gene matches: 6. This CDR3 has 17 amino acids. Per germline, CDR1 SGHRS and CDR2 YFSETQ. As DNA, the CDR3 is TGCGCCAGCAGCTTGGGTAATAGCGGGGGGAACTCCTACGAGCAGTACTTC. Protein sequence: CASSLGNSGGNSYEQYF.

V is TRBV10-3 and J is TRBJ2-7; D may correspond to TRBD1 or TRBD2 (5 bases each). The CDR3 consists of 13 residues. The V end lost 7 bases, the J end lost 5 bases, and 15 bases lay between the germline ends. CDR1 is ENHRY, CDR2 SYGVKD, per germline. In nucleotides, the CDR3 is TGTGCCATCAACAGCGTGGGGGTGAACGAGCAGTACTTC. Translation gives CAINSVGVNEQYF.

This sequence joins TRBV28 and TRBJ2-7; D is unclear. The CDR3 is 15 amino acids. V lost 2 bases to trimming and J lost 0 bases, with 11 bases between them. The germline V gene has CDR1 MDHEN and CDR2 SYDVKM. The CDR3 loop reads CASSLQTVDSYEQYF. The DNA of the CDR3 is TGTGCCAGCAGTTTACAAACGGTCGACTCCTACGAGCAGTACTTC.

The CDR3 DNA follows: TGTGCCAGCAGCCACGACAGGGCCCACGAGCAGTACTTC. Its protein product is CASSHDRAHEQYF. V gene TRBV13 combines with J gene TRBJ2-7, with 7 positions matching TRBD1. Germline V lookup: CDR1 PRHDT, CDR2 FYEKMQ (reference sequence). This CDR3 is built from 13 residues. The V gene end was trimmed by 5 bases and the J gene end by 5 bases; junction bases not matched to a gene: 6. Full variable domain (outside the CDR3, taken from reference TRBV13 and TRBJ2-7): AAGVIQSPRHLIKEKRETATLKCYPIPRHDTVYWYQQGPGQDPQFLISFYEKMQSDKGSIPDRFSAQQFSDYHSELNMSSLELGDSALYFCASSHDRAHEQYFGPGTRLTVT.

This rearrangement joins TRBV2 to TRBJ2-5, with D perhaps TRBD2 (5 bases). The CDR3 loop spans 12 amino acids. CDR1 and CDR2 (germline): SNHLY, FYNNEI. V was shortened by 8 bases and J by 4 bases, with 11 bases between the two germline ends. In DNA form, the CDR3 reads TGTGCCAGCCTACCTGAGGGAGAGACCCAGTACTTC. This gives the protein CASLPEGETQYF.

The chain links TRBV18 to TRBJ2-3; D may match TRBD1 or TRBD2 (5 bases each). V shed 0 bases and J shed 14 bases, with 18 bases lying between them. The germline CDR1 and CDR2 sequences are KGHSH and LQKENI. The length of the CDR3 is 14 residues. The CDR3, as DNA: TGTGCCAGCTCACCACCGGGCGCGGATGGGGGTCCGTATTTT. It specifies CASSPPGADGGPYF.

The chain has TRBV5-4 and TRBJ2-7, with TRBD1 identical over 8 bases. The CDR3 extends over 15 amino acids. Germline CDR1 is SGHNT and CDR2 is YYREEE (reference sequence). V shed 3 bases and J 5 bases; nucleotides not matched to a gene: 10. DNA of the CDR3: TGTGCCAGCAGCTCCCGACAGGGGATTATGGACGAGCAGTACTTC. The encoded protein is CASSSRQGIMDEQYF.